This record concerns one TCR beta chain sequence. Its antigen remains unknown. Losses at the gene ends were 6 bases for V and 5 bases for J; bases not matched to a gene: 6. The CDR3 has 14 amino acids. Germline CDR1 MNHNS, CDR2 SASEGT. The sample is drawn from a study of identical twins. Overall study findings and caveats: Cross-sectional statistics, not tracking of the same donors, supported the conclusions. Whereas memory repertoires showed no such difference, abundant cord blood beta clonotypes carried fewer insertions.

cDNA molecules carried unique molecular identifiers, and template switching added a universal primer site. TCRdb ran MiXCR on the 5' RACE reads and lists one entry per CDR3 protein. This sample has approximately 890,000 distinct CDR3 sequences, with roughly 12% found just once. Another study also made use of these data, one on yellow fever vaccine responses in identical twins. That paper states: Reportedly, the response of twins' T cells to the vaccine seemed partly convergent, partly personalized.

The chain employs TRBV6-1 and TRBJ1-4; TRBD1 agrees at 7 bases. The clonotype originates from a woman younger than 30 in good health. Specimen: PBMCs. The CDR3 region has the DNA TGTGCCAGCAGGACAGGGTCACTGAATGAAAAACTGTTTTTT. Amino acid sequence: CASRTGSLNEKLFF.